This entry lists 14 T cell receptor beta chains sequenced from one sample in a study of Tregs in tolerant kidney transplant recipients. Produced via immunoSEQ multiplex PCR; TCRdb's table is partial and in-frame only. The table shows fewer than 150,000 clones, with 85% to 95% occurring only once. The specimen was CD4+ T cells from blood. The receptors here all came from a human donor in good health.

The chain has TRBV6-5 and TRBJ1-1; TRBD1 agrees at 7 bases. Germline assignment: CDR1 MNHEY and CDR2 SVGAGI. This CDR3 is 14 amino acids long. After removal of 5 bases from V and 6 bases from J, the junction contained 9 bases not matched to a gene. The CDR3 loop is CASSDLQGKAEAFF. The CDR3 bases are TGTGCCAGCAGTGACTTACAGGGGAAGGCTGAAGCTTTCTTT.

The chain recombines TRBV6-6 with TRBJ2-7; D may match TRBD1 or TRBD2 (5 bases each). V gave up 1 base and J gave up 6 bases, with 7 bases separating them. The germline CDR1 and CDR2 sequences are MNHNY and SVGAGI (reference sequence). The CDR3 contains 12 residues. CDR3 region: CASSYWGTEQYF. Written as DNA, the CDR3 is TGTGCCAGCAGTTACTGGGGGACCGAGCAGTACTTC.

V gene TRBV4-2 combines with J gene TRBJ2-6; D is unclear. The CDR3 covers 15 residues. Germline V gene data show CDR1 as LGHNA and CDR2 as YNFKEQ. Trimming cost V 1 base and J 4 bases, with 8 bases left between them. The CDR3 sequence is CASSQAQKGANVLTF. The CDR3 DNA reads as TGTGCCAGCAGCCAAGCCCAAAAGGGGGCCAACGTCCTGACTTTC.

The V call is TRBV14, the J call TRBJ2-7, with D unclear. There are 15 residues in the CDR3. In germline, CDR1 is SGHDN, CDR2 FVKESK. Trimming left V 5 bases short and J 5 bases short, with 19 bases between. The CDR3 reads CASSSQSMRTNEQYF. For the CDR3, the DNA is TGTGCCAGCAGCTCCCAGTCAATGCGTACGAACGAGCAGTACTTC.

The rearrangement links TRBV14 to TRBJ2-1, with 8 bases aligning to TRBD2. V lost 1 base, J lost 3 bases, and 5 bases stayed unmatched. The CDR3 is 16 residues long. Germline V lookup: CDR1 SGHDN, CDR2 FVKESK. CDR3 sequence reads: CASSQVGLAGYNEQFF. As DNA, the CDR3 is TGTGCCAGCAGCCAAGTTGGGCTAGCGGGCTACAATGAGCAGTTCTTC.

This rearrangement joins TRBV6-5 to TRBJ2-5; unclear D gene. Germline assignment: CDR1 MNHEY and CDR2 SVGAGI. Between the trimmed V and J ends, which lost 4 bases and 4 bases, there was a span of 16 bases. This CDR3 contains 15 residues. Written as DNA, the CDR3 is TGTGCCAGCAGTTCTCCAGGCGGAAGGACAGAGACCCAGTACTTC. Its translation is CASSSPGGRTETQYF.

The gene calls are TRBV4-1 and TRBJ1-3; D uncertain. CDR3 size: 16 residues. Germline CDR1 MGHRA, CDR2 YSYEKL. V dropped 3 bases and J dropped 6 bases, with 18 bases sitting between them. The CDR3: CASSQASGWASNTIYF. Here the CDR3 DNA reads TGCGCCAGCAGCCAGGCGAGCGGTTGGGCCTCAAACACCATATATTTT.

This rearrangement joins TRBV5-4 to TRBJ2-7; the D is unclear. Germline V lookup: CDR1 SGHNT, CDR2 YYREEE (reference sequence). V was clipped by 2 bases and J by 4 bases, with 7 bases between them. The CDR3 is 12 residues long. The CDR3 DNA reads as TGTGCCAGCAGCTTTAAGGAATACGAGCAGTACTTC. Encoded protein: CASSFKEYEQYF.

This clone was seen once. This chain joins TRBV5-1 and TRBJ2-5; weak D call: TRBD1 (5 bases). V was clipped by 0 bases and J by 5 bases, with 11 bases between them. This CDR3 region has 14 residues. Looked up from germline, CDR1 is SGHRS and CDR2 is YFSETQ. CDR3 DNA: TGCGCCAGCAGCTTGGTTGGGGCCCGGGAGACCCAGTACTTC. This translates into CASSLVGARETQYF.

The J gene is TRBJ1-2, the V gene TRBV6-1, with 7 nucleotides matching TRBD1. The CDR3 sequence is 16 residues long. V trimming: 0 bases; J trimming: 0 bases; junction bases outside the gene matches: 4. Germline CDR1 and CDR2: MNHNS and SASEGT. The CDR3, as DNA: TGTGCCAGCAGTGAAGCTCCGCAGGGGGCTAACTATGGCTACACCTTC. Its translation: CASSEAPQGANYGYTF.

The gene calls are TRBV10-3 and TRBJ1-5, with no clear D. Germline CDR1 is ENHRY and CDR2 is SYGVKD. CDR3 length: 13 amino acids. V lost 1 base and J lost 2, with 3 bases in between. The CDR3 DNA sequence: TGTGCCATCAGTGAGTTTGGCAATCAGCCCCAGCATTTT. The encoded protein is CAISEFGNQPQHF.

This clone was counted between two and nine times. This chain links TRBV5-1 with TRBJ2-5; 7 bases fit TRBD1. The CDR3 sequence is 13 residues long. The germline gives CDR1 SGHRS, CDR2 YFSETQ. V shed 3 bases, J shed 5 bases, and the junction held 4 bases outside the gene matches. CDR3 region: CASSSTGLETQYF. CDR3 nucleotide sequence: TGCGCCAGCAGCTCGACAGGGTTGGAGACCCAGTACTTC.

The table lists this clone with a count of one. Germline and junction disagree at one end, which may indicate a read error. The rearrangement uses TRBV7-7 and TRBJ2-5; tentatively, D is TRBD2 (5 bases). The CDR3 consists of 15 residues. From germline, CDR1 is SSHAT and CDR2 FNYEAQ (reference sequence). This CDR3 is CASSLSGGHQETQYF. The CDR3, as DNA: TGTGCTAGCAGCTTAAGTGGCGGGCACCAAGAGACCCAGTACTTC.

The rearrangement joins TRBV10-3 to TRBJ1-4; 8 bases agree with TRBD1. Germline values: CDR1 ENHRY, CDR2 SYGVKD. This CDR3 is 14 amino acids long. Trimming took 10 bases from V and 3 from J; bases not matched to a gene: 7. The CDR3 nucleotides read TGTGCCACCGGGACAGGACTTCCTAATGAAAAACTGTTTTTT. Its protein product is CATGTGLPNEKLFF.